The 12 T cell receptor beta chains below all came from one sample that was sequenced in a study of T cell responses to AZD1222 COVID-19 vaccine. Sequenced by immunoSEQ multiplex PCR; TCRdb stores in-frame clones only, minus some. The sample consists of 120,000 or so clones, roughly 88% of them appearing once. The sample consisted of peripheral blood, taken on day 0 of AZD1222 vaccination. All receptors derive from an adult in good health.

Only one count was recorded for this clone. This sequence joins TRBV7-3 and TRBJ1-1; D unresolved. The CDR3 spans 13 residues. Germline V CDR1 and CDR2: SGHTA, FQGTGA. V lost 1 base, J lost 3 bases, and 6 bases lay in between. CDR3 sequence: CASSLNQDTEAFF. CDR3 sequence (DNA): TGTGCCAGCAGCTTAAATCAAGACACTGAAGCTTTCTTT.

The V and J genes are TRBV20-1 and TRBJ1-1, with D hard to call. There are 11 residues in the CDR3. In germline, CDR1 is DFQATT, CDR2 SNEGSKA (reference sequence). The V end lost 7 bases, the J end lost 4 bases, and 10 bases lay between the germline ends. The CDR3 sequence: CSVEGTTEAFF. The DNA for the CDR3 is TGCAGTGTAGAGGGTACCACTGAAGCTTTCTTT.

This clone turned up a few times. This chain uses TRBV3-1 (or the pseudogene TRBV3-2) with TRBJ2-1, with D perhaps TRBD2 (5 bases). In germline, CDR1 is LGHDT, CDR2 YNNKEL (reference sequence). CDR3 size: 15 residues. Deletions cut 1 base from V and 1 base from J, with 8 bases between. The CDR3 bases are TGTGCCAGCAGCCAAGTGCAGCGGTCCTACAATGAGCAGTTCTTC. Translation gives CASSQVQRSYNEQFF.

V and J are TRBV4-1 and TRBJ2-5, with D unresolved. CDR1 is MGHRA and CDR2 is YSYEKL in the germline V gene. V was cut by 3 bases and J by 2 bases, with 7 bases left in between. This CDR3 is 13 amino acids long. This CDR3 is CASSQWQQETQYF. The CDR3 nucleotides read TGCGCCAGCAGCCAGTGGCAGCAAGAGACCCAGTACTTC.

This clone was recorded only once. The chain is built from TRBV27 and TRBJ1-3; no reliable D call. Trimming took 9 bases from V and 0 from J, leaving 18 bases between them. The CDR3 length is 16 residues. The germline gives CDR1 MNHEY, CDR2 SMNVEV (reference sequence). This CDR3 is CARPMSVVNSGNTIYF. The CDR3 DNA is TGTGCCAGACCTATGTCCGTAGTTAACTCTGGAAACACCATATATTTT.

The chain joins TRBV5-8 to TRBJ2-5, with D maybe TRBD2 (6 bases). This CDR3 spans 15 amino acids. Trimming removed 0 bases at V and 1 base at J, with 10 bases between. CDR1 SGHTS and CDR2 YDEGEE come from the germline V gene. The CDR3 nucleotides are TGTGCCAGCAGCTTGGGGGGGGTTCCCCAAGAGACCCAGTACTTC. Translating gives CASSLGGVPQETQYF.

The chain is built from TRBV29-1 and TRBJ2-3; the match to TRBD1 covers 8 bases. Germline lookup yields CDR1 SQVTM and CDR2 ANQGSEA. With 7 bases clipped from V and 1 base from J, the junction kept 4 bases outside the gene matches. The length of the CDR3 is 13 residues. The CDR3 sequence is CSDKTGGTDTQYF. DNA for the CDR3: TGCAGCGATAAGACAGGGGGCACAGATACGCAGTATTTT.

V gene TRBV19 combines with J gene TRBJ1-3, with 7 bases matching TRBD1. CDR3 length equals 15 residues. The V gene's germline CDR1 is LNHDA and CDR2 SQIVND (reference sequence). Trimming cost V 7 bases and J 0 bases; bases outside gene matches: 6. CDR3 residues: CASKPGQISGNTIYF. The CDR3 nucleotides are TGTGCCAGTAAACCGGGACAGATCTCTGGAAACACCATATATTTT.

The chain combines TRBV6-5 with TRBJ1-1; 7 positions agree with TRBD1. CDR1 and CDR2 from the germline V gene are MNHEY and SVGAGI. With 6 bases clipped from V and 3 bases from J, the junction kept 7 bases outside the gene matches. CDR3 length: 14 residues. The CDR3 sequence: CASSLDRQDTEAFF. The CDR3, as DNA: TGTGCCAGCAGCCTGGACAGGCAAGACACTGAAGCTTTCTTT.

The chain's CDR3 is CASSKQAGNRETQYF. The CDR3, as DNA: TGTGCCAGCAGCAAACAAGCAGGGAACAGAGAGACCCAGTACTTC. This chain uses TRBV21-1 with TRBJ2-5; no DNA check was done on the table's D call, TRBD1. TRBV21-1 corresponds to a pseudogene. The CDR3 sequence is 15 residues long.

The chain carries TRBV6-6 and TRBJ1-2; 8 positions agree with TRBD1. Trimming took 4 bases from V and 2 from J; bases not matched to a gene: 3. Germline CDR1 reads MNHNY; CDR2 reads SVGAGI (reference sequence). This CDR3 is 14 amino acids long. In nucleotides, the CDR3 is TGTGCCAGCAGTTCGACAGGGGCCAACTATGGCTACACCTTC. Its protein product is CASSSTGANYGYTF.

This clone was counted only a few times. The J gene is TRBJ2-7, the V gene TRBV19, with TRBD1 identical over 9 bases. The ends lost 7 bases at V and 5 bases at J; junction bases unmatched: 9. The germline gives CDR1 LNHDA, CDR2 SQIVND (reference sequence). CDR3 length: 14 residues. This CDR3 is CASNPGQGRDEQYF. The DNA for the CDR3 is TGTGCCAGTAACCCGGGACAGGGTAGGGACGAGCAGTACTTC.